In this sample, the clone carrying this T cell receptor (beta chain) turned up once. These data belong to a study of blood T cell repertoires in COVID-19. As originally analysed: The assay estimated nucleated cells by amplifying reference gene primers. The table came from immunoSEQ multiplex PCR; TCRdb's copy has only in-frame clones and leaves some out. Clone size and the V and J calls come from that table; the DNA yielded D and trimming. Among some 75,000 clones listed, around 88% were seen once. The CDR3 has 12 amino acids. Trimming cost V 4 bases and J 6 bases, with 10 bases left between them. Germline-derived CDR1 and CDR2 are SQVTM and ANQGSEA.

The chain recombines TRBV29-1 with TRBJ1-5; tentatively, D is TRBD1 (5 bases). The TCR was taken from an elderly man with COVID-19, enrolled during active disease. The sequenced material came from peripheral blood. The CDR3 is CSVGGASQPQHF. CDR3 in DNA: TGCAGCGTTGGCGGGGCGAGTCAGCCCCAGCATTTT.